This TCR beta chain was captured by sequencing in a study of human T cells and chemical hapten exposure. Germline CDR1 WSHSY, CDR2 SAAADI. Trimming pared 3 bases from V and 0 bases from J, leaving 8 bases between. The CDR3 sequence is 14 residues long. TCRdb reprocessed the RACE reads with MiXCR, giving one entry per CDR3 protein. The sample lists under 50,000 distinct CDR3 sequences, roughly 7.6% occurring once. Time point described: pre-sensitization, week 0. This sample's treatment: therapeutic diphenylcyclopropenone sensitization with weekly scalp DPC. The sequencing here drew on whole blood, taken in connection with sensitization to the hapten diphenylcyclopropenone (DPC). The chain combines TRBV10-2 with TRBJ1-1; D gene unclear. The TCR sequence derives from a woman aged 50 to 65 with alopecia areata. Some clones in this sample may be carry-over from other donors' samples. The DNA for the CDR3 is TGCGCCAGCAGTGAAGTCAGGATGAACACTGAAGCTTTCTTT. Its translation: CASSEVRMNTEAFF.